A single sample is the source of the 18 T cell receptor beta chains below, sequenced in a study of OX40 agonist ivuxolimab in advanced cancers. The data were produced by immunoSEQ multiplex PCR, yet TCRdb's version contains in-frame clones alone and is incomplete. The repertoire holds under 25,000 clones, 74% seen once, with 25% to 40% in the top ten. Sequences were derived from CD4+ or CD8+ T cells sorted from blood, sampled in a trial of the OX40 agonist ivuxolimab. Receptor source: an adult with an advanced solid tumor such as melanoma, head and neck, liver or kidney cancer.

V usage is TRBV19 and J usage is TRBJ1-1, with 9 bases aligning to TRBD1. CDR3 length: 13 residues. J lost 5 bases, V lost 9 bases, and 7 bases had no gene match. Per germline, CDR1 LNHDA and CDR2 SQIVND (reference sequence). CDR3 protein: CASLQGAGTEAFF. The CDR3 nucleotides read TGTGCCAGCCTACAGGGGGCTGGGACTGAAGCTTTCTTT.

The chain carries TRBV29-1 and TRBJ2-2; D is tentatively TRBD1 or TRBD2 (6 bases each). The CDR3 is 15 amino acids. Trimming took 2 bases from V and 5 from J, leaving 15 bases between them. Germline V gene data show CDR1 as SQVTM and CDR2 as ANQGSEA. The CDR3 protein is CSVEPPGAGTGELFF. In DNA, the CDR3 is TGCAGCGTTGAACCTCCGGGGGCGGGTACCGGGGAGCTGTTTTTT.

This clone was observed a handful of times. The J gene is TRBJ2-1, the V gene TRBV4-3, with TRBD1 matching over 10 bases. Germline values: CDR1 LGHNA, CDR2 YSLEER. Trimming took 4 bases from V and 4 from J; bases not matched to a gene: 10. The CDR3 has 17 amino acids. CDR3 amino acids: CASSLYAGTGDYNEQFF. In DNA, the CDR3 is TGCGCCAGCAGCCTTTACGCCGGGACAGGGGATTACAATGAGCAGTTCTTC.

The chain employs TRBV6-5 and TRBJ2-1, with 8 bases fitting TRBD1. J lost 8 bases, V lost 5 bases, and 8 bases had no gene match. Germline V lookup: CDR1 MNHEY, CDR2 SVGAGI. The CDR3 runs 14 residues. The DNA for the CDR3 is TGTGCCAGCAGTGGAGACAGGGGTGAATATGAGCAGTTCTTC. Its protein product is CASSGDRGEYEQFF.

This clone appeared a single time. V usage is TRBV5-4 and J usage is TRBJ2-7; TRBD1 matches at 8 bases. In germline, CDR1 is SGHNT, CDR2 YYREEE (reference sequence). The length of the CDR3 is 14 residues. Germline trimming cut 2 bases from V and 3 bases from J; bases unmatched to any gene: 4. DNA for the CDR3: TGTGCCAGCAGCTTTAACAGGGGGGACTACGAGCAGTACTTC. Amino acids: CASSFNRGDYEQYF.

This clone was counted once. The V and J genes are TRBV29-1 and TRBJ2-2; 7 nucleotides match TRBD2. J was trimmed by 5 bases and V by 4 bases; bases with no gene match: 7. Germline CDR1 is SQVTM and CDR2 is ANQGSEA. The CDR3 is made up of 14 amino acids. Written as DNA, the CDR3 is TGCAGCGTTGTAGGCGGGAGAGAGACCGGGGAGCTGTTTTTT. The encoded protein is CSVVGGRETGELFF.

The V call is TRBV2, the J call TRBJ1-3, with D possibly being TRBD1 (6 bases). Germline V gives CDR1 SNHLY, CDR2 FYNNEI. This CDR3 comprises 15 residues. Trimming took off 7 bases at V and 0 bases at J, with 13 bases between the two ends. The CDR3 DNA reads as TGTGCCAGCAATACGGACAGCGACTCTGGAAACACCATATATTTT. Translated: CASNTDSDSGNTIYF.

The chain uses TRBV19 and TRBJ1-2, with D unresolved. Germline V gene sequence: CDR1 LNHDA, CDR2 SQIVND (reference sequence). The CDR3 loop spans 12 amino acids. Trimming stripped 0 bases from V and 4 bases from J, with 3 bases between. Here the CDR3 reads CASSIDSYGYTF. The CDR3 DNA is TGTGCCAGTAGTATAGACAGCTATGGCTACACCTTC.

This chain joins TRBV2 and TRBJ2-5; D tentatively fits TRBD1 or TRBD2 (5 bases each). The CDR3 loop spans 12 amino acids. The V and J ends lost 4 bases and 5 bases respectively, with 8 bases between them. Germline loops: CDR1 SNHLY, CDR2 FYNNEI. This CDR3 reads CASSGREETQYF. The CDR3 DNA reads as TGTGCCAGCAGTGGCAGGGAGGAGACCCAGTACTTC.

V is TRBV25-1 and J is TRBJ2-7; D may be TRBD1 (6 bases). The germline V gene has CDR1 MGHDK and CDR2 SYGVNS. This CDR3 has 12 amino acids. V was clipped by 9 bases and J by 4 bases, with 13 bases between them. The CDR3 reads CARLGGPYEQYF. CDR3 coding DNA: TGTGCCAGGCTAGGGGGACCTTACGAGCAGTACTTC.

The CDR3, as DNA: TGTGCCAGCAGCAGTGGGGGGGTCGGTAATTCTAACACTGAAGCTTTCTTT. Encoded protein: CASSSGGVGNSNTEAFF. The rearrangement links TRBV5-4 to TRBJ1-1, with D possibly TRBD1 on 5 matching bases. CDR3 length: 17 amino acids. Germline values: CDR1 SGHNT, CDR2 YYREEE (reference sequence). Between the trimmed V and J ends, which lost 4 bases and 2 bases, there was a span of 21 bases.

The J gene is TRBJ2-1, the V gene TRBV5-4; a possible D gene is TRBD1 (6 bases). Germline values: CDR1 SGHNT, CDR2 YYREEE (reference sequence). The CDR3 runs 15 residues. Trimming took 4 bases from V and 2 from J, leaving 13 bases between them. The CDR3 region has the DNA TGTGCCAGCAGCCTCAGGGGCACCCCCTACAATGAGCAGTTCTTC. It specifies CASSLRGTPYNEQFF.

V and J are TRBV7-9 and TRBJ2-1, with no clear D. V lost 8 bases to trimming and J lost 8 bases, with 4 bases between them. The CDR3 covers 9 residues. From germline, CDR1 is SEHNR and CDR2 FQNEAQ (reference sequence). CDR3 nucleotides: TGTGCCAGCTCGGATGAGCAGTTCTTC. As protein: CASSDEQFF.

The rearrangement uses TRBV5-6 and TRBJ2-5; D possibly corresponds to TRBD1 (6 bases). Between the trimmed V and J ends, which lost 4 bases and 3 bases, there was a span of 10 bases. The CDR3 loop spans 13 amino acids. Germline V gene data show CDR1 as SGHDT and CDR2 as YYEEEE. The CDR3 loop reads CASSPDSEETQYF. CDR3 DNA sequence: TGTGCCAGCAGCCCGGACAGTGAAGAGACCCAGTACTTC.

The chain couples TRBV2 to TRBJ2-5; D may be TRBD1 (5 bases). The germline V and J ends were trimmed by 3 bases and 2 bases, with 10 bases remaining between them. CDR1 is SNHLY and CDR2 is FYNNEI in the germline V gene. The CDR3 length is 14 residues. CDR3 amino acids: CASSDLGVQETQYF. The DNA for the CDR3 is TGTGCCAGCAGTGACTTAGGGGTACAAGAGACCCAGTACTTC.

About this clone itself: The junction does not match germline at one end; this may be a read error. This chain uses TRBV4-3 with TRBJ2-1; D ambiguous. The CDR3 totals 15 residues. The germline V gene has CDR1 LGHNA and CDR2 YSLEER. Here the CDR3 reads CASTQDRATFNEQFF. The CDR3 DNA reads as TGCGCCAGCACCCAAGATCGAGCAACTTTCAATGAGCAGTTCTTC.

The CDR3 region has the DNA TGTGCTTCAAGGGACCTGGGGTCCTACGAGCAGTACTTC. Protein: CASRDLGSYEQYF. The chain uses TRBV28 and TRBJ2-7; D may be TRBD1 or TRBD2 (5 bases each). This CDR3 is built from 13 residues. Germline V CDR1 and CDR2: MDHEN, SYDVKM.

This clone was observed a single time. The chain couples TRBV28 to TRBJ2-5, with TRBD2 identical over 8 bases. Germline values: CDR1 MDHEN, CDR2 SYDVKM. CDR3 length: 16 amino acids. V shed 3 bases and J 1 base; nucleotides not matched to a gene: 7. The CDR3 bases are TGTGCCAGCAGTTTTTGGTCAAGCGGGGGCCAAGAGACCCAGTACTTC. The encoded protein is CASSFWSSGGQETQYF.